This is a list of T cell receptor beta chains from one sample in a study of beta chain features in type 1 diabetes. Sequenced by immunoSEQ multiplex PCR; TCRdb stores in-frame clones only, minus some. The table shows almost 350,000 clones, with about 19% occurring only once. The sequenced sample was naive CD4+ T cells from blood. These receptors came from a woman in her late teens or twenties in good health. CDR3s leave out the opening cysteine and the closing phenylalanine or tryptophan.

j_gene: TRBJ1-3; v_gene: TRBV7-2; CDR3aa: ASSFGGGTGNTIY
j_gene: TRBJ1-3; v_gene: TRBV29-1; CDR3aa: SAVPGSGGNTIY
j_gene: TRBJ2-7; v_gene: TRBV7-2; CDR3aa: ASSYQTGSSYEQY
j_gene: TRBJ2-1; v_gene: TRBV29-1; CDR3aa: SVEVVFYNEQF
j_gene: TRBJ2-3; v_gene: TRBV6-1; CDR3aa: ASSVETSGDTQY
j_gene: TRBJ2-2; v_gene: TRBV5-1; CDR3aa: ASSVGTGDTGELF
j_gene: TRBJ2-7; v_gene: TRBV29-1; CDR3aa: SVRLAVAVEY
j_gene: TRBJ2-6; v_gene: TRBV30; CDR3aa: AWSLGRTGGSNVLT
j_gene: TRBJ1-4; v_gene: TRBV7-2; CDR3aa: ATSPRLGGKLF
j_gene: TRBJ2-1; v_gene: TRBV14; CDR3aa: ASSPSGQGEQF
j_gene: TRBJ2-7; v_gene: TRBV4-1; CDR3aa: ASSHPGQGSEQY
j_gene: TRBJ2-1; v_gene: TRBV27; CDR3aa: ASQGLKGHNEQF
j_gene: TRBJ1-1; v_gene: TRBV18; CDR3aa: ASSPFEMQEGSTEAF
j_gene: TRBJ2-3; v_gene: TRBV29-1; CDR3aa: SAGLVTDTQY
j_gene: TRBJ2-7; v_gene: TRBV30; CDR3aa: AWRRPGTFYEQY
j_gene: TRBJ2-7; v_gene: TRBV14; CDR3aa: ASSLAGGAYEQY
j_gene: TRBJ2-7; v_gene: TRBV4-1; CDR3aa: ASSPGQGSSYEQY
j_gene: TRBJ1-2; v_gene: TRBV7-9; CDR3aa: ASSFTEDYGYT
j_gene: TRBJ2-7; v_gene: TRBV14; CDR3aa: ASSQGHYEQY
j_gene: TRBJ2-1; v_gene: TRBV5-1; CDR3aa: ASSASGRGYEQF
j_gene: TRBJ2-1; v_gene: TRBV11-3; CDR3aa: ASSLGLAGGHEQF
j_gene: TRBJ2-1; v_gene: TRBV5-1; CDR3aa: ASSLVGGSSYNEQF
j_gene: TRBJ1-2; v_gene: TRBV7-9; CDR3aa: AGRGSNYGYT
j_gene: TRBJ2-1; v_gene: TRBV7-9; CDR3aa: ASSLPLQRGGLKNEQF
j_gene: TRBJ2-7; v_gene: TRBV2; CDR3aa: ASSMTSGGASEQY
j_gene: TRBJ2-1; v_gene: TRBV6-5; CDR3aa: ASLWTRSYNEQF
j_gene: TRBJ2-5; v_gene: TRBV10-3; CDR3aa: AISAYKGQGKETQY
j_gene: TRBJ1-5; v_gene: TRBV18; CDR3aa: ASSLDSKNQPQH
j_gene: TRBJ1-1; v_gene: TRBV5-1; CDR3aa: ASSTGGGDTEAF
j_gene: TRBJ2-1; v_gene: TRBV5-1; CDR3aa: ASRQGLAGNNEQF
j_gene: TRBJ2-2; v_gene: TRBV7-7; CDR3aa: ASSLSSANTGELF
j_gene: TRBJ2-7; v_gene: TRBV4-1; CDR3aa: ASSQASVASYEQY
j_gene: TRBJ1-2; v_gene: TRBV4-1; CDR3aa: ASSQDRVSSRANYGYT
j_gene: TRBJ1-1; v_gene: TRBV10-3; CDR3aa: AISGAPGGTEAF
j_gene: TRBJ1-1; v_gene: TRBV25-1; CDR3aa: AASGTGTEAF